The present entry profiles one T cell receptor beta chain with its context. Its antigen is not identified. All of the donors resided in Nashville, Tennessee, and each was a Caucasian adult. The data are from a study of shared clonotypes between healthy human individuals. Study information: The cohort comprised a couple of women and a few men. Their ages spanned 18 to 49 years. Every donor yielded three CD4 naive, three CD4 memory, two CD8 naive and one CD8 memory plate. Whole-study findings and limits: Few donors restricted represented genetic and exposure-history diversity.

Clones were sequenced by immunoSEQ multiplex PCR, and TCRdb holds only the in-frame ones, with some missing. The data contain roughly 640,000 clones, more than 95% of them singletons. The CDR3 covers 19 residues. The V and J ends lost 1 base and 0 bases respectively, with 19 bases between them. Germline lookup yields CDR1 MDHEN and CDR2 SYDVKM. The J gene is TRBJ2-1, the V gene TRBV28; D not certain. This receptor was taken from a woman younger than 45 in good health. The sample comprised naive CD4+ T cells sorted from blood. Subset defined: CD45RA+ positively selected. DNA for the CDR3: TGTGCCAGCAGTTTATCGCGGCTCACCAGAAAGTTCTCCTACAATGAGCAGTTCTTC. It translates to CASSLSRLTRKFSYNEQFF.